The 17 T cell receptor beta chains listed next were all sequenced from one sample in a study of blood T cells in healthy people across ages. Primed by a sample-barcoded 5' primer and a J-beta primer mix, a second PCR proceeded for roughly 7 to 11 cycles. TCRdb used MiXCR to reprocess the 5' RACE reads, holding one entry per CDR3 protein. The sample yields around 1,000,000 distinct CDR3 sequences, under 30% seen once. The sample was also reused in another study, on T cells of mothers and their children.

Material: blood. These receptors all stem from a girl aged 2 to 9 in good health.

The V and J genes are TRBV12-3 or TRBV12-4 and TRBJ2-3; 8 bases are shared with TRBD2. The V gene end was trimmed by 2 bases and the J gene end by 4 bases; junction bases not matched to a gene: 5. CDR3 length: 15 residues. The CDR3 region is CASSLSSGTADTQYF. The CDR3 DNA follows: TGTGCCAGCAGTTTAAGTAGCGGGACCGCAGATACGCAGTATTTT.

This clonotype has a count of ten or more. The chain couples TRBV12-3 or TRBV12-4 to TRBJ2-7, with 7 bases matching TRBD2. The CDR3 consists of 15 residues. The V segment lost 6 bases and the J segment 3 bases; nucleotides outside the gene matches: 11. The CDR3 DNA follows: TGTGCCAGCAGCCCGGGACTAAAAAGGATCTACGAGCAGTACTTC. Its translation: CASSPGLKRIYEQYF.

The chain joins TRBV27 to TRBJ2-5; 15 bases align to TRBD2. This CDR3 contains 16 residues. The J segment lost 5 bases and the V segment lost 5 bases, leaving 6 bases of the junction unmatched. Germline V lookup: CDR1 MNHEY, CDR2 SMNVEV (reference sequence). In DNA form, the CDR3 reads TGTGCCAGCAGTGGCGGACTAGCGGGAGGGGTTGAGACCCAGTACTTC. Its translation is CASSGGLAGGVETQYF.

The rearrangement joins TRBV4-1 to TRBJ2-5, with D possibly called TRBD1 or TRBD2 (5 bases each). The J call is in doubt because the DNA end fits TRBJ2-7 better. The germline V gene encodes CDR1 MGHRA and CDR2 YSYEKL. The length of the CDR3 is 16 residues. The chain's CDR3 is CASSQVASRDAYEQYF. In nucleotides, the CDR3 is TGCGCCAGCAGCCAAGTCGCATCCCGGGACGCTTACGAGCAGTACTTC.

The chain joins TRBV28 to TRBJ2-1, with D perhaps matching TRBD1 or TRBD2 (6 bases each). The CDR3 is 14 amino acids. CDR1 MDHEN and CDR2 SYDVKM come from the germline V gene. For the CDR3, the DNA is TGTGCAACCAAACCGGGGGCCTCCTACAATGAGCAGTTCTTC. Protein sequence: CATKPGASYNEQFF.

This clonotype was picked up a small number of times. This chain joins TRBV12-3 or TRBV12-4 and TRBJ2-1; 8 nucleotides match TRBD2. With 3 bases clipped from V and 2 bases from J, the junction kept 3 bases outside the gene matches. The CDR3 contains 15 residues. Written as DNA, the CDR3 is TGTGCCAGCAGTTTGCAACTAGCGGCCTACAATGAGCAGTTCTTC. Translating it yields CASSLQLAAYNEQFF.

The chain has TRBV6-5 and TRBJ2-2; TRBD2 aligns across 7 bases. There are 17 residues in the CDR3. CDR1 and CDR2 from the germline V gene are MNHEY and SVGAGI. V lost 2 bases and J lost 7; bases outside the gene matches: 13. CDR3 sequence: CASSYDRREPGGGELFF. Here the CDR3 DNA reads TGTGCCAGCAGTTACGATCGGCGGGAGCCGGGGGGCGGGGAGCTGTTTTTT.

This clonotype appeared a few times. This chain links TRBV5-1 with TRBJ2-3, with TRBD2 matching 10 bases. CDR1 is SGHRS and CDR2 is YFSETQ in the germline V gene. Trimming at V came to 3 bases and at J to 5 bases, leaving 6 bases not matched to a gene. The CDR3 spans 15 residues. CDR3 residues: CASSSSSGSGDTQYF. CDR3 nucleotide sequence: TGCGCCAGCAGCTCCTCTAGCGGGAGTGGAGATACGCAGTATTTT.

This clonotype was seen more than once but under ten times. The chain couples TRBV7-9 to TRBJ2-7; 8 bases map to TRBD2. Germline CDR1 and CDR2: SEHNR and FQNEAQ (reference sequence). J gave up 7 bases and V 3 bases, and 8 bases lay outside the gene matches. CDR3 length: 14 amino acids. CDR3 protein: CASSFPGLAGEQYF. The CDR3 DNA is TGTGCCAGCAGCTTCCCAGGACTAGCCGGAGAGCAGTACTTC.

The chain carries TRBV7-2 and TRBJ2-1; TRBD1 might be the D (5 bases). The CDR3 consists of 14 residues. V dropped 7 bases and J dropped 10 bases, with 20 bases sitting between them. Germline values: CDR1 SGHTA, CDR2 FQGNSA. Here the CDR3 reads CASTQEAGLTEQFF. CDR3 nucleotides: TGTGCCAGCACCCAAGAGGCAGGGCTAACCGAGCAGTTCTTC.

There are a few counts of this clonotype. The chain uses TRBV29-1 and TRBJ2-2; D might be TRBD1 (5 bases). The germline V and J ends were trimmed by 7 bases and 1 base, with 10 bases remaining between them. The CDR3 length is 13 residues. Germline loops: CDR1 SQVTM, CDR2 ANQGSEA. The CDR3 here is CSGDRENTGELFF. The CDR3 DNA reads TGCAGCGGAGACAGAGAGAACACCGGGGAGCTGTTTTTT.

This clonotype was seen more than once but under ten times. The chain recombines TRBV12-3 or TRBV12-4 with TRBJ1-5; the D is unclear. The CDR3 runs to 13 residues. V dropped 7 bases and J dropped 3 bases, with 10 bases sitting between them. The CDR3 spells CASTQENNQPQHF. For the CDR3, the DNA is TGTGCCAGCACTCAGGAAAACAATCAGCCCCAGCATTTT.

The chain links TRBV11-2 to TRBJ2-1; D perhaps matches TRBD1 (6 bases). Trimming stripped 1 base from V and 0 bases from J, with 10 bases between. Germline V CDR1 and CDR2: SGHAT, FQNNGV. This CDR3 is built from 16 residues. The DNA for the CDR3 is TGTGCCAGCAGCTTAGCTGGGGGCATCTCCTACAATGAGCAGTTCTTC. Encoded protein: CASSLAGGISYNEQFF.

The V call is TRBV6-5, the J call TRBJ2-7; 7 positions agree with TRBD1. Germline V gene sequence: CDR1 MNHEY, CDR2 SVGAGI. With V trimmed by 2 bases and J by 4 bases, 5 bases remained unmatched. The CDR3 contains 14 residues. The CDR3 spells CASSYRMTGYEQYF. The CDR3 DNA follows: TGTGCCAGCAGTTACCGCATGACAGGGTACGAGCAGTACTTC.

Only a few counts were recorded for this clonotype. The chain recombines TRBV2 with TRBJ2-5, with D tentatively TRBD1 (6 bases). The V gene lost 1 base and the J gene lost 7 bases, with 13 bases spanning the gap. Germline V gene lookup returns CDR1 SNHLY and CDR2 FYNNEI. CDR3 size: 14 residues. CDR3 amino acids: CASSEGDKRATQYF. The CDR3 DNA reads TGTGCCAGCAGTGAAGGGGACAAACGGGCGACCCAGTACTTC.

This chain uses TRBV27 with TRBJ2-1; D gene ambiguous. V shed 4 bases and J shed 9 bases, with 13 bases lying between them. The CDR3 is made up of 13 amino acids. The germline V gene has CDR1 MNHEY and CDR2 SMNVEV (reference sequence). The CDR3 reads CASSSAVFFEQFF. The CDR3 DNA reads TGTGCCAGCAGTTCCGCGGTATTTTTTGAGCAGTTCTTC.

The chain recombines TRBV28 with TRBJ2-5, with 9 nucleotides matching TRBD1. The J call may not be correct, given that the DNA end is closer to TRBJ2-7. The germline V gene has CDR1 MDHEN and CDR2 SYDVKM. The CDR3 is 16 amino acids. The CDR3 region is CASRSHTGGASYEQYF. The CDR3 coding sequence is TGTGCCAGCAGAAGCCATACAGGGGGCGCCTCCTACGAGCAGTACTTC.